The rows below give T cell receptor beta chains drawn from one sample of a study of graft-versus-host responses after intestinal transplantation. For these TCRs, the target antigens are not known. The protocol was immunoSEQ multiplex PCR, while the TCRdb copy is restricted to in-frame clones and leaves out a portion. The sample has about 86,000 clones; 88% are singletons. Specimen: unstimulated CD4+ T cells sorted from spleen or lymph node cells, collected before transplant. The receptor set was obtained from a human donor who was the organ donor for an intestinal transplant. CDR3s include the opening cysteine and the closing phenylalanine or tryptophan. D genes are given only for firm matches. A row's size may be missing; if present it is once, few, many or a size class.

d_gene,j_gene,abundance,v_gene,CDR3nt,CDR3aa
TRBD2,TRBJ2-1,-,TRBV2,TGTGCCAGCATTTTCGGGGGTAGCGGGAGAGAGCAGTTCTTC,CASIFGGSGREQFF
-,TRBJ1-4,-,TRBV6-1,TGTGCCAGCAGTATTGACAGGTCAAATGAAAAACTGTTTTTT,CASSIDRSNEKLFF
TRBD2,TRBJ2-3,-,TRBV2,TGTGCCAGCAGTGGAGGAGGCGGGGGGCAACTTACAGATACGCAGTATTTT,CASSGGGGGQLTDTQYF
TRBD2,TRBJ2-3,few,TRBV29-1,TGCAGCGTTGCCAGGGGAGCGGGGGCCCCAGATACGCAGTATTTT,CSVARGAGAPDTQYF
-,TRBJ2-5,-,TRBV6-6,TGTGCCAGCTCCCCGAGAGAGACCCAGTACTTC,CASSPRETQYF
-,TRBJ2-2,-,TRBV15,TGTGCCACCAGCAGAGTAGCGGCCCCCGCGGAGGAGCTGTTTTTT,CATSRVAAPAEELFF
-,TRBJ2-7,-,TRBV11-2,TGTGCCAGCAGCACCCGACAGTCCTCCTACGAGCAGTACTTC,CASSTRQSSYEQYF
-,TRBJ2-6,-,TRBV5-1,TGCGCCAGCAGCTTCGAACTCGCCTCTGGGGCCAACGTCCTGACTTTC,CASSFELASGANVLTF
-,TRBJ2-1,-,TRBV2,TGTGCCAGCAGTGTTACTTCCTACAATGAGCAGTTCTTC,CASSVTSYNEQFF
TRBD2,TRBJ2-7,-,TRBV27,TGTGCCAGCAGTTTAAAGCCCGGGGGGGCCGCCTCCGAGCAGTACTTC,CASSLKPGGAASEQYF
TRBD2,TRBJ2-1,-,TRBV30,TGTGCCTGGACCCACGGGGGGGGCGCTGAGCAGTTCTTC,CAWTHGGGAEQFF
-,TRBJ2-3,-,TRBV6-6,TGTGCCAGCAGTTACCTCCGAGTAGATACGCAGTATTTT,CASSYLRVDTQYF
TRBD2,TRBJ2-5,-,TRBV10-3,TGTGCCATCAGTGACCGCGGGGGGGCGGGAGAGACCCAGTACTTC,CAISDRGGAGETQYF
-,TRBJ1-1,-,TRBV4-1,TGCGCCAGCAGCCAAGGATATCCCTTAAGCCGTAGTACAGCTGAAGCTTTCTTT,CASSQGYPLSRSTAEAFF
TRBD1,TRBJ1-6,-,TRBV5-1,TGCGCCAGCAGAAAGCCCCACATAAACAGGGGGCGGGATGACTCACCCCTCCACTTT,CASRKPHINRGRDDSPLHF
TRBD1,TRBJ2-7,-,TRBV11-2,TGTGCCAGCAGCCCGGACAGGGGCGAGCAGTACTTC,CASSPDRGEQYF
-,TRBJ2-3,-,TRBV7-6,TGTGCCAGCAGCTTAGCGCAAATAGCCACAGATACGCAGTATTTT,CASSLAQIATDTQYF
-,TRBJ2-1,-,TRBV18,TGTGCCAGCTCACCCCTCGCGGGCTGGTACAATGAGCAGTTCTTC,CASSPLAGWYNEQFF
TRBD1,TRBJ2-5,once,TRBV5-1,TGCGCCAGCAGCGTTTCAGGGGGAGAGACCCAGTACTTC,CASSVSGGETQYF
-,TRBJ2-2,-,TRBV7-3,TGTGCCAGCAGCTGGACGGGGGTTGAAAACACCGGGGAGCTGTTTTTT,CASSWTGVENTGELFF
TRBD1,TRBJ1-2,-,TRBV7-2,TGTGCCAGCAGCCCTGACAGGGCTAGGGGCTACACCTTC,CASSPDRARGYTF
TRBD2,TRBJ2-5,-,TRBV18,TGTGCCAGCTCACCAGAGCGGGGTAAAGAGACCCAGTACTTC,CASSPERGKETQYF
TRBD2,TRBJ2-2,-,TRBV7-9,TGTGCCAGCAGCCCGGGACTAGCGGGGATTGGGGAGCTGTTTTTT,CASSPGLAGIGELFF
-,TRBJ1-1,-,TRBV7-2,TGTGCCAGCAGCACATCCGGGGGGATGAACACTGAAGCTTTCTTT,CASSTSGGMNTEAFF